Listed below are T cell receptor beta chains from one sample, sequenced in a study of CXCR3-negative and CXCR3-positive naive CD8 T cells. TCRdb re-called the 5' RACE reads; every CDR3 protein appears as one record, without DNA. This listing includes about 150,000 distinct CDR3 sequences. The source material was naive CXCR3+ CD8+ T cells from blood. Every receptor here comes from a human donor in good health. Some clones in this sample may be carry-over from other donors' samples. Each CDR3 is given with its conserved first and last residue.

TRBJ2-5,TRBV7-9,CASSPPGTTPETQYF
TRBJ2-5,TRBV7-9,CASSPASGFEETQYF
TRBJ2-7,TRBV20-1,CSATWDRATYEQYF
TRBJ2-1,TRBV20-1,CSARAVERGEYNEQFF
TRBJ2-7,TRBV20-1,CSARVPQGNDEQYF
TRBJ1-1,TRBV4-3,CASSQGATVHGADTEAFF
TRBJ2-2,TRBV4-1,CASTPKDGGQRTGELFF
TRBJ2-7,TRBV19,CASSNAATEQYF
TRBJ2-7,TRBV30,CAWSTGSSYEQYF
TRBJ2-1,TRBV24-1,CATSDGQGDYEQFF
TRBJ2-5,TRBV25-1,CASKPGHSTVETQYF
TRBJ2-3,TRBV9,CASSVDGRADTQYF
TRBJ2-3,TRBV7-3,CASSLSARSSIADTQYF
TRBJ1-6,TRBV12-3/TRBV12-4,CASSRGSNSPLHF
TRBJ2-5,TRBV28,CASSLAPLDQTQYF
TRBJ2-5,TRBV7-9,CASSSQGALQETQYF
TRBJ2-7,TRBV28,CASSFQSQLGPGHF
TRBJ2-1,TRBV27,CASGFGLAFSGEQFF
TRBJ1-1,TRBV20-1,CSARGGTGTEAFF
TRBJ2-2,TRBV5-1,CASSFEENNTWELFF
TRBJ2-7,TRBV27,CASSPAGSLYSF
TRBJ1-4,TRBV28,CTSSFYGNEKLFF
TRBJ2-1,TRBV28,CASSLYSVVAGGYNEQFF